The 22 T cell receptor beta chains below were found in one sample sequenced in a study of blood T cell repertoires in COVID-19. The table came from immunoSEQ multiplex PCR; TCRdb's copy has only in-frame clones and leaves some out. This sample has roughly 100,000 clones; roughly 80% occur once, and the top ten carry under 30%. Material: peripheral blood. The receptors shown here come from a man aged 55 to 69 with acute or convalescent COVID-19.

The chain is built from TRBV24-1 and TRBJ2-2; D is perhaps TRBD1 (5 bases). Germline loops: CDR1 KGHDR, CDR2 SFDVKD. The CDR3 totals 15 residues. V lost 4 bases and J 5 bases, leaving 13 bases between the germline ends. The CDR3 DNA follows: TGTGCCACCAGTGAACCTGACAGAGCTACCGGGGAGCTGTTTTTT. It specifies CATSEPDRATGELFF.

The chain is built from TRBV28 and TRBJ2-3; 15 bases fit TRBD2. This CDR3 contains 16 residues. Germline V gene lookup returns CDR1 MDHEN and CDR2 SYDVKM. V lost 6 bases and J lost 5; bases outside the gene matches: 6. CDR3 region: CASSIGLAGGVDTQYF. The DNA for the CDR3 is TGTGCCAGCAGCATAGGACTAGCGGGAGGGGTAGATACGCAGTATTTT.

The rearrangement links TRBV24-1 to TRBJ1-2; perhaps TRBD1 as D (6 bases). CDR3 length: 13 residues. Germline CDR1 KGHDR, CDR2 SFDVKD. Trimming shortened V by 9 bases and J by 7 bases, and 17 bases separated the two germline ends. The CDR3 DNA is TGTGCCACCCAAGGGAGGGGGTCCGGTGGCTACACCTTC. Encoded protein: CATQGRGSGGYTF.

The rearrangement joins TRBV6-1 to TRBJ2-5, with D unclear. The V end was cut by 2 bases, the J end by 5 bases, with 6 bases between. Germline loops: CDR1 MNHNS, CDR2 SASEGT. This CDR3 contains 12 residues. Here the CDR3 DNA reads TGTGCCAGCAGTGAATCACGGGAGACCCAGTACTTC. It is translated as CASSESRETQYF.

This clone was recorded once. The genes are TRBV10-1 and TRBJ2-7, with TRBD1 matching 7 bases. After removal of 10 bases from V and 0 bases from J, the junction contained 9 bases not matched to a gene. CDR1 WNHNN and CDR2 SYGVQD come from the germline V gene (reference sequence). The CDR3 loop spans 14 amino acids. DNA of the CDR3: TGCGCCATCCGAGCGACAGGGAGCTCCTACGAGCAGTACTTC. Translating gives CAIRATGSSYEQYF.

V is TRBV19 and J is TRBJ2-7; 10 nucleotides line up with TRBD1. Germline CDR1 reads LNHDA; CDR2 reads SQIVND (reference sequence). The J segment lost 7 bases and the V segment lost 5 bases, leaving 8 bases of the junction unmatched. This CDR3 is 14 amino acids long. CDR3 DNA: TGTGCCAGTAGTGACGGGACAGGGGTGTGGGAGCAGTACTTC. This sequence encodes CASSDGTGVWEQYF.

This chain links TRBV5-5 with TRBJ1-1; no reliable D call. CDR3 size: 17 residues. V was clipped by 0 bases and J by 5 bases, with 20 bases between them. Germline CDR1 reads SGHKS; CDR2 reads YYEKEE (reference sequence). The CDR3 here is CASSLGGRAGVGTEAFF. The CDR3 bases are TGTGCCAGCAGCTTGGGTGGGCGAGCCGGGGTCGGGACTGAAGCTTTCTTT. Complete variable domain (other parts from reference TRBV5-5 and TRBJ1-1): DAGVTQSPTHLIKTRGQQVTLRCSPISGHKSVSWYQQVLGQGPQFIFQYYEKEERGRGNFPDRFSARQFPNYSSELNVNALLLGDSALYLCASSLGGRAGVGTEAFFGQGTRLTVV.

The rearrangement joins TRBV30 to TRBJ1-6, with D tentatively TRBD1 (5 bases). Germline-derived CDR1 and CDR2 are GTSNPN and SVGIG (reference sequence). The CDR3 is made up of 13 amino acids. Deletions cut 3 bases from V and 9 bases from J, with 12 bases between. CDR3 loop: CAWSGQGSSPLHF. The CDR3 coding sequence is TGTGCCTGGAGCGGTCAGGGTAGTTCACCCCTCCACTTT.

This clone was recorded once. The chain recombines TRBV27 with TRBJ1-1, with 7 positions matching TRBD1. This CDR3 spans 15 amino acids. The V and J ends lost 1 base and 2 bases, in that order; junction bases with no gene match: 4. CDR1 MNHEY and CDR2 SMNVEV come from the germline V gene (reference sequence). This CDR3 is CASSLWGQPNTEAFF. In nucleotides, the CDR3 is TGTGCCAGCAGTTTATGGGGACAGCCAAACACTGAAGCTTTCTTT.

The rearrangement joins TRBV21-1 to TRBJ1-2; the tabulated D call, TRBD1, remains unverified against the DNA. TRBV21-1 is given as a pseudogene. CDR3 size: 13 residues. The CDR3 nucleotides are TGTGCCAGGACAGATACTTATAACTATGGCTACACCTTC. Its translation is CARTDTYNYGYTF.

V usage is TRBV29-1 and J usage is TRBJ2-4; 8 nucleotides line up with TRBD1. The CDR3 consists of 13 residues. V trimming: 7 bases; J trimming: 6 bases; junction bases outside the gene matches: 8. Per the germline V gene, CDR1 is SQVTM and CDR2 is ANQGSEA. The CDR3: CSGTGTGGNIQYF. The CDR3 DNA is TGCAGCGGTACCGGGACAGGCGGAAACATTCAGTACTTC. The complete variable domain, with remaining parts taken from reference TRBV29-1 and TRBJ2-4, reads SAVISQKPSRDICQRGTSLTIQCQVDSQVTMMFWYRQQPGQSLTLIATANQGSEATYESGFVIDKFPISRPNLTFSTLTVSNMSPEDSSIYLCSGTGTGGNIQYFGAGTRLSVL.

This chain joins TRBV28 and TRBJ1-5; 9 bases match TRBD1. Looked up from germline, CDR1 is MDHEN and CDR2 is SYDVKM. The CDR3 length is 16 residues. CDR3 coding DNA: TGTGTCTCGGGACAGGGCGGACTCTATAGCAATCAGCCCCAGCATTTT. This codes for CVSGQGGLYSNQPQHF. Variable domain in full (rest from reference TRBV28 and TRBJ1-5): DVKVTQSSRYLVKRTGEKVFLECVQDMDHENMFWYRQDPGLGLRLIYFSYDVKMKEKGDIPEGYSVSREKKERFSLILESASTNQTSMYLCVSGQGGLYSNQPQHFGDGTRLSIL.

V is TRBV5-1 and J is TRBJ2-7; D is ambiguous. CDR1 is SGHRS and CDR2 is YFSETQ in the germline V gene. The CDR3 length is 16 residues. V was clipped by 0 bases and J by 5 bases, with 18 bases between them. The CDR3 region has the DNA TGCGCCAGCAGCTTGGACCCCAGCATCGGAGTTAACGAGCAGTACGTC. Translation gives CASSLDPSIGVNEQYV.

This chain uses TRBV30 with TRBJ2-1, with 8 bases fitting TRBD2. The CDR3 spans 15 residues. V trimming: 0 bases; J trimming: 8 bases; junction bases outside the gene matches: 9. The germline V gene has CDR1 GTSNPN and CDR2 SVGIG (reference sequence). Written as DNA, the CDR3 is TGTGCCTGGAGTGTAGGACTAGCAAGGGCCTATGAGCAGTTCTTC. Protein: CAWSVGLARAYEQFF.

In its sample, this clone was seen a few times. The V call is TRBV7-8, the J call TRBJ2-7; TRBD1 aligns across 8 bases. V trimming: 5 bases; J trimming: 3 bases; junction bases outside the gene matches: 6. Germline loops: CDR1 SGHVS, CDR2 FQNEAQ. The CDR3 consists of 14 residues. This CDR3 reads CASSPGGANYEQYF. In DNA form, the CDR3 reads TGTGCCAGCAGCCCAGGGGGCGCAAACTACGAGCAGTACTTC.

CDR3 in amino acids: CSASPRPYGYTF. For the CDR3, the DNA is TGCAGTGCTAGTCCCAGGCCCTACGGCTACACCTTC. The chain is built from TRBV20-1 and TRBJ1-2, with D hard to call. Deletions cut 3 bases from V and 8 bases from J, with 13 bases between. This CDR3 comprises 12 residues. CDR1 is DFQATT and CDR2 is SNEGSKA in the germline V gene (reference sequence).

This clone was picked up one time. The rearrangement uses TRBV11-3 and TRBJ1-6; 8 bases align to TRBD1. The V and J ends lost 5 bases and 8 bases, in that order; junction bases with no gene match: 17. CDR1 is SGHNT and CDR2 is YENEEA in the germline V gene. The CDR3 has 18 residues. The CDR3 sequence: CASSRIWTGKGTHSPLHF. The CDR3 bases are TGTGCCAGCAGCCGAATCTGGACAGGGAAGGGCACCCATTCACCCCTCCACTTT.

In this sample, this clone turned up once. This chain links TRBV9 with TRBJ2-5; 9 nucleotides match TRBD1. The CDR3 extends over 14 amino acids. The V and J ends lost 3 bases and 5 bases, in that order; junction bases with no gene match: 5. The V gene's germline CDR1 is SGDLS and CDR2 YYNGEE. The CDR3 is CASSAGQGRETQYF. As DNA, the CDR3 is TGTGCCAGCAGCGCTGGACAGGGGAGGGAGACCCAGTACTTC.

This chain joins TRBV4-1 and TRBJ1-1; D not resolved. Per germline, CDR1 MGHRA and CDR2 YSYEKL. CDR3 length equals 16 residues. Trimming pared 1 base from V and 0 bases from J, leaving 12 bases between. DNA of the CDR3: TGCGCCAGCAGCCAAGCTTACAATCAGGTGAACACTGAAGCTTTCTTT. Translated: CASSQAYNQVNTEAFF.

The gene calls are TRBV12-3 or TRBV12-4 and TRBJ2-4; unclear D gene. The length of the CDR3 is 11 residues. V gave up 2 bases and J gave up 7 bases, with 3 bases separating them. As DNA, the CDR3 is TGTGCCAGCAGTTTAACTAACATTCAGTACTTC. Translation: CASSLTNIQYF.

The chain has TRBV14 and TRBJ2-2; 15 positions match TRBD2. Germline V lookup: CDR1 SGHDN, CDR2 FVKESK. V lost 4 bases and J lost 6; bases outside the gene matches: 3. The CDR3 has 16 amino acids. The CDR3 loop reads CASSRRTSGRAGELFF. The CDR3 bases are TGTGCCAGCAGCCGAAGGACTAGCGGGAGGGCCGGGGAGCTGTTTTTT.

As DNA, the CDR3 is TGTGCCAGCAGTTACTCAGGGGGGGATGGCTACACCTTC. Translated, it gives CASSYSGGDGYTF. The chain combines TRBV6-6 with TRBJ1-2; D is perhaps TRBD1 (6 bases). Trimming took 0 bases from V and 6 from J, leaving 8 bases between them. Germline loops: CDR1 MNHNY, CDR2 SVGAGI (reference sequence). The CDR3 runs 13 residues.